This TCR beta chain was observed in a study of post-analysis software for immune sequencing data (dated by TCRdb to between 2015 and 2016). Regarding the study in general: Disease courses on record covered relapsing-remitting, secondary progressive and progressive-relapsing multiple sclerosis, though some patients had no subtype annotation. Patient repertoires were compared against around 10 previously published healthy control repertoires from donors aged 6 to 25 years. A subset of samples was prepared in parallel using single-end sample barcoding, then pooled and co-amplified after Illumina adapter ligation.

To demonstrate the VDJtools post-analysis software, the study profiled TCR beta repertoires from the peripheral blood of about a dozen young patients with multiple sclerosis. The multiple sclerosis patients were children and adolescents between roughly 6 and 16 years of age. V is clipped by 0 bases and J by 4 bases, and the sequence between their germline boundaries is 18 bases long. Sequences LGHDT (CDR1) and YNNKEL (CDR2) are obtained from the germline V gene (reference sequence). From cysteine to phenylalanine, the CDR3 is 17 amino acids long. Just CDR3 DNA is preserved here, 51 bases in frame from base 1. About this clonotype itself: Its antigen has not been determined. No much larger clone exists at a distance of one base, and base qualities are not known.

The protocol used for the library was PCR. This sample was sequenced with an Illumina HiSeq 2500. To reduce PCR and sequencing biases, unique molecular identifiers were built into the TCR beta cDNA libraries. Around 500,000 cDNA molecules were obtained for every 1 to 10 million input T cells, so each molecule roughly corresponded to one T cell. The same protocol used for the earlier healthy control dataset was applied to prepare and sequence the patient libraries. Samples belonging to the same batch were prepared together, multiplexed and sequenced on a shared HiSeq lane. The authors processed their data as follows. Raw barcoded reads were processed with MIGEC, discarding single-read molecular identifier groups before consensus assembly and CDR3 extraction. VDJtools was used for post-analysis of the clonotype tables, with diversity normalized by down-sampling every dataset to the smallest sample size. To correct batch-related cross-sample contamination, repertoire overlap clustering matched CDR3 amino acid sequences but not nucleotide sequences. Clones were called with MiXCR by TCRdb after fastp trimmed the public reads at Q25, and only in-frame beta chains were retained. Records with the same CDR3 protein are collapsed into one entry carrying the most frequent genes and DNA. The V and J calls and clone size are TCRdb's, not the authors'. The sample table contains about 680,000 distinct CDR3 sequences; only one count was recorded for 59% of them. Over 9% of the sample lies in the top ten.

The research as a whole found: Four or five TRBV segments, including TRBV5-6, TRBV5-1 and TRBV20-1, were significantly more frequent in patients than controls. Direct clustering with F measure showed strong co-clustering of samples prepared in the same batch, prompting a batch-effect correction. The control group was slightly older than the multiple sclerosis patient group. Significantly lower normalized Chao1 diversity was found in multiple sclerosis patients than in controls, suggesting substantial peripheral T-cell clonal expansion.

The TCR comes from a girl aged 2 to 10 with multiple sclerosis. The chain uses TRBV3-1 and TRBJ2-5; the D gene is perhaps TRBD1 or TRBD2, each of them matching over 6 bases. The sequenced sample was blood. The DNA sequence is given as TGTGCCAGCAGCCAAGATTGGGGGGCCGGGCTGGGAGAGACCCAGTACTTC. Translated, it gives CASSQDWGAGLGETQYF.